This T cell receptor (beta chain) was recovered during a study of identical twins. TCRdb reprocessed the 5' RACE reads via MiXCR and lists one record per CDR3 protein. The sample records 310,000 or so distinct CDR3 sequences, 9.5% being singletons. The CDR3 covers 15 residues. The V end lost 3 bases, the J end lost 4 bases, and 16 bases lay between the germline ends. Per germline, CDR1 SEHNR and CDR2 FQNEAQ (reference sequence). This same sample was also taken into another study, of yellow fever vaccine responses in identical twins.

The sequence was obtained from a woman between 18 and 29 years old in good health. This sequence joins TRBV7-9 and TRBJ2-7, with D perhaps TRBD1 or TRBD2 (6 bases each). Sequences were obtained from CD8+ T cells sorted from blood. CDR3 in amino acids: CASSFPPEGGYEQYF. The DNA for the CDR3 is TGTGCCAGCAGCTTCCCTCCCGAGGGGGGTTACGAGCAGTACTTC. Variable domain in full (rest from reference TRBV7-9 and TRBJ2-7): DTGVSQNPRHKITKRGQNVTFRCDPISEHNRLYWYRQTLGQGPEFLTYFQNEAQLEKSRLLSDRFSAERPKGSFSTLEIQRTEQGDSAMYLCASSFPPEGGYEQYFGPGTRLTVT.